The source of this T cell receptor beta chain is a study of blood T cell repertoires in COVID-19. Assay used: immunoSEQ multiplex PCR; TCRdb lists only in-frame clones, some missing. The table has roughly 180,000 clones, approximately 85% seen once. The CDR3 is 15 residues long. Germline V gives CDR1 SEHNR, CDR2 FQNEAQ (reference sequence). Germline trimming cut 5 bases from V and 1 base from J; bases unmatched to any gene: 7. The rearrangement joins TRBV7-9 to TRBJ2-7; TRBD1 aligns across 8 bases. The sample consisted of PBMCs or T cells enriched from blood (not recorded which). This TCR derives from a man aged 35-49 years who had recovered from COVID-19. CDR3 nucleotide sequence: TGTGCCAGCAGCAGACTAGGGGACAGGTCCTACGAGCAGTACTTC. As protein: CASSRLGDRSYEQYF.